This entry lists 5 T cell receptor beta chains sequenced from one sample in a study of blood T cell repertoires in COVID-19. Profiling relied on immunoSEQ multiplex PCR, and the TCRdb table lists in-frame clones only, not all of them. The sample comprises just under 350,000 clones, about nine tenths of which are singletons, and 7.3% rests with the top ten. The sequenced material came from peripheral blood. All receptors derive from a woman in her sixties or seventies with COVID-19, enrolled during active disease.

This clone was counted once. The V call is TRBV19, the J call TRBJ2-2; D not certain. The CDR3 length is 14 residues. Deletions cut 7 bases from V and 6 bases from J, with 15 bases between. Germline V gene lookup returns CDR1 LNHDA and CDR2 SQIVND (reference sequence). The CDR3 coding sequence is TGTGCCAGTAATAGTGAACAGCTTGCCGGGGAGCTGTTTTTT. Its protein is CASNSEQLAGELFF.

The J gene is TRBJ1-1, the V gene TRBV19; D uncertain. The V end lost 1 base, the J end lost 1 base, and 7 bases lay between the germline ends. CDR3 length: 14 amino acids. Germline CDR1 is LNHDA and CDR2 is SQIVND (reference sequence). The CDR3: CASSIVVRNTEAFF. The DNA of the CDR3 is TGTGCCAGTAGTATAGTCGTCAGGAACACTGAAGCTTTCTTT.

The chain uses TRBV19 and TRBJ1-6, with 7 bases identical to TRBD1. The CDR3 consists of 15 residues. Looked up from germline, CDR1 is LNHDA and CDR2 is SQIVND (reference sequence). V was pared by 5 bases and J by 10 bases, with 11 bases of the junction left unmatched. CDR3 region: CASSSSPGGNSPLHF. Here the CDR3 DNA reads TGTGCCAGTAGTTCCTCCCCAGGGGGAAACTCACCCCTCCACTTT.

This chain connects TRBV6-2 or TRBV6-3 to TRBJ1-5; 9 bases fit TRBD1. CDR3 length: 19 amino acids. Germline assignment: CDR1 MNHEY and CDR2 SVGEGT. After removal of 0 bases from V and 1 base from J, the junction contained 10 bases not matched to a gene. CDR3: CASSYSWGQGGRSNQPQHF. The CDR3 DNA reads TGTGCCAGCAGTTACTCTTGGGGACAGGGAGGGAGAAGCAATCAGCCCCAGCATTTT.

The rearrangement joins TRBV3-1 (or the pseudogene TRBV3-2) to TRBJ2-7; the D gene is possibly TRBD1 (6 bases). The CDR3 totals 15 residues. V gave up 1 base and J gave up 2 bases, with 12 bases separating them. The germline V gene encodes CDR1 LGHDT and CDR2 YNNKEL (reference sequence). The CDR3 sequence is CASSQGTGHTYEQYF. Written as DNA, the CDR3 is TGTGCCAGCAGCCAAGGGACGGGACACACCTACGAGCAGTACTTC.